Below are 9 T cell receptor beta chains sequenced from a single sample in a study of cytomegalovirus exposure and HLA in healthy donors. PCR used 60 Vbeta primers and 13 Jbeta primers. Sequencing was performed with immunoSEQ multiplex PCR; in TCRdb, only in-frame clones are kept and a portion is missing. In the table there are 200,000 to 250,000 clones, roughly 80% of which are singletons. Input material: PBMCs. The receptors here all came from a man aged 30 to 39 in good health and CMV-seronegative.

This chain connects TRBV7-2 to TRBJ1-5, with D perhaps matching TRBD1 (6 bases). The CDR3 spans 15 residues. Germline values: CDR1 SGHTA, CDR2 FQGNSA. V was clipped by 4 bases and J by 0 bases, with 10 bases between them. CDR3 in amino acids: CASSYRENSNQPQHF. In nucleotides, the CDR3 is TGTGCCAGCAGCTACAGGGAAAATAGCAATCAGCCCCAGCATTTT.

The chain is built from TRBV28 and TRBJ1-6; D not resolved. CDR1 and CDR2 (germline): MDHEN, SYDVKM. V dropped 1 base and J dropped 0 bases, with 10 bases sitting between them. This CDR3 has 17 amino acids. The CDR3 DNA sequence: TGTGCCAGCAGTTTATACCGTGGGAGCTCCTATAATTCACCCCTCCACTTT. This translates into CASSLYRGSSYNSPLHF.

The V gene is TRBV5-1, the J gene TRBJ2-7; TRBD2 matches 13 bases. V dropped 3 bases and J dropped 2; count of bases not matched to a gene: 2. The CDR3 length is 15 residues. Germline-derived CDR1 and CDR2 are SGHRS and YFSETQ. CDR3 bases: TGCGCCAGCAGCTCGGGACTAGCGGGGACCTACGAGCAGTACTTC. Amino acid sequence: CASSSGLAGTYEQYF.

The DNA for the CDR3 is TGTGCCAGCAGCGCCCGCCGGACTAGAGGAGAGACCCAGTACTTC. Translated: CASSARRTRGETQYF. The chain links TRBV7-2 to TRBJ2-5; 7 bases match TRBD2. This CDR3 is 15 amino acids long. With 5 bases clipped from V and 4 bases from J, the junction kept 10 bases outside the gene matches. Germline V gene lookup returns CDR1 SGHTA and CDR2 FQGNSA.

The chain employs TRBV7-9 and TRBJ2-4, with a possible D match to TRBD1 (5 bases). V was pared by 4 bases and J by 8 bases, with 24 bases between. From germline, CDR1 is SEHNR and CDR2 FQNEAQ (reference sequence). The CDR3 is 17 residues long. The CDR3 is CASSSPIPGKGVDIQYF. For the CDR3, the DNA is TGTGCCAGCAGCTCTCCGATTCCAGGGAAGGGCGTAGACATTCAGTACTTC.

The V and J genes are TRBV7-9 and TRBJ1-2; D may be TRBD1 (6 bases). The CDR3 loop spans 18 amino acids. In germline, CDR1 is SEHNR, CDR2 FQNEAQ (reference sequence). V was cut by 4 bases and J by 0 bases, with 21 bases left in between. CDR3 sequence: CASSSRGGREPSNYGYTF. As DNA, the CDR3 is TGTGCCAGCAGCTCCCGGGGGGGCCGAGAACCCTCTAACTATGGCTACACCTTC.

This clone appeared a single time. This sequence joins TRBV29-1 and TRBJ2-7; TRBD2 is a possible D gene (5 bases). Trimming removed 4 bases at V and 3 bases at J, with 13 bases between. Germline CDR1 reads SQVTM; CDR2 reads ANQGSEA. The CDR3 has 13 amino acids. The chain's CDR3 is CSVGSLRGYEQYF. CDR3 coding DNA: TGCAGCGTTGGCTCCCTCCGGGGCTACGAGCAGTACTTC.

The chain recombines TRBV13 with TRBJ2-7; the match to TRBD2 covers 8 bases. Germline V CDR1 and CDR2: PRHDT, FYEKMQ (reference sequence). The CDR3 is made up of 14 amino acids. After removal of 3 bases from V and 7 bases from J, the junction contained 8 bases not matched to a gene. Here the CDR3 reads CASSFAGGSKEQYF. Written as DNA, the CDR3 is TGTGCCAGCAGCTTCGCGGGGGGATCTAAGGAGCAGTACTTC.

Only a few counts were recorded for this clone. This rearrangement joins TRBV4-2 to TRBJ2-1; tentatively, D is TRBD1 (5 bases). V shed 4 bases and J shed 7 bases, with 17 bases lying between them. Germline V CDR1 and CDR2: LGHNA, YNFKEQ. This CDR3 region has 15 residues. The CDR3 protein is CASSRPGLGVNEQFF. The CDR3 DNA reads TGTGCCAGCAGCCGCCCTGGGTTAGGGGTAAATGAGCAGTTCTTC.